Below are 24 T cell receptor beta chains sequenced from a single sample in a study of T cell changes during pregnancy in multiple sclerosis. The repertoire was sequenced with immunoSEQ multiplex PCR; TCRdb's copy has only in-frame clones and lacks some. Of 68,000 or so clones in the sample, about 90% were seen once. The material sequenced was peripheral blood, taken in the second trimester of pregnancy. The origin of the receptors is a female donor with multiple sclerosis, enrolled in a pregnancy study.

This chain uses TRBV11-2 with TRBJ1-2; TRBD1 aligns across 8 bases. Germline V gene lookup returns CDR1 SGHAT and CDR2 FQNNGV. This CDR3 spans 14 amino acids. Losses at the gene ends were 1 base for V and 8 bases for J; bases not matched to a gene: 6. The DNA of the CDR3 is TGTGCCAGCAGCTTAGCCCCGGCAGGGGGCGGCTACACCTTC. Translated: CASSLAPAGGGYTF.

The chain joins TRBV9 to TRBJ2-1; D unclear. Germline CDR1 and CDR2: SGDLS and YYNGEE. CDR3 size: 15 residues. The V end lost 0 bases, the J end lost 9 bases, and 16 bases lay between the germline ends. The CDR3 reads CASSVDPPVLGEQFF. In DNA, the CDR3 is TGTGCCAGCAGCGTAGACCCCCCTGTGCTCGGTGAGCAGTTCTTC.

The chain joins TRBV7-9 to TRBJ2-7, with 8 bases identical to TRBD1. After removal of 5 bases from V and 2 bases from J, the junction contained 8 bases not matched to a gene. The germline gives CDR1 SEHNR, CDR2 FQNEAQ (reference sequence). The CDR3 loop spans 15 amino acids. The CDR3 loop is CASSPRQGNTYEQYF. The CDR3 coding sequence is TGTGCCAGCAGCCCTCGACAGGGGAATACCTACGAGCAGTACTTC.

The chain combines TRBV7-9 with TRBJ2-7; the match to TRBD1 covers 7 bases. The length of the CDR3 is 16 residues. Losses at the gene ends were 1 base for V and 0 bases for J; bases not matched to a gene: 6. Looked up from germline, CDR1 is SEHNR and CDR2 is FQNEAQ (reference sequence). CDR3 nucleotide sequence: TGTGCCAGCAGCTTAGGGGGGACAGCCCACTCCTACGAGCAGTACTTC. Its protein product is CASSLGGTAHSYEQYF. The variable domain in full, completed from reference TRBV7-9 and TRBJ2-7, reads DTGVSQNPRHKITKRGQNVTFRCDPISEHNRLYWYRQTLGQGPEFLTYFQNEAQLEKSRLLSDRFSAERPKGSFSTLEIQRTEQGDSAMYLCASSLGGTAHSYEQYFGPGTRLTVT.

This clone was counted a single time. V usage is TRBV7-6 and J usage is TRBJ1-2; 9 nucleotides align to TRBD1. With 5 bases clipped from V and 5 bases from J, the junction kept 9 bases outside the gene matches. This CDR3 has 15 amino acids. The germline V gene has CDR1 SGHVS and CDR2 FNYEAQ. The CDR3 coding sequence is TGTGCCAGCAGCCCAGGGACAGGGCTACATTATGGCTACACCTTC. Translating it yields CASSPGTGLHYGYTF.

CDR3 in DNA: TGTGCCTGGAGTCCCCCGAGATCTGGGGCCAACGTCCTGACTTTC. Encoded protein: CAWSPPRSGANVLTF. This chain joins TRBV30 and TRBJ2-6; D is unresolved. Germline-derived CDR1 and CDR2 are GTSNPN and SVGIG (reference sequence). The CDR3 length is 15 residues. The germline V and J ends were trimmed by 2 bases and 1 base, with 9 bases remaining between them.

The rearrangement links TRBV5-4 to TRBJ1-4, with D possibly TRBD1 on 6 matching bases. CDR1 is SGHNT and CDR2 is YYREEE in the germline V gene (reference sequence). The CDR3 has 15 residues. V was pared by 1 base and J by 8 bases, with 15 bases between. CDR3 amino acids: CASSLRWQGLEKLFF. The CDR3 DNA reads as TGTGCCAGCAGCTTGAGGTGGCAGGGGCTAGAAAAACTGTTTTTT.

V gene TRBV9 combines with J gene TRBJ2-4, with D possibly TRBD1 on 5 matching bases. Deletions cut 0 bases from V and 2 bases from J, with 12 bases between. The CDR3 contains 16 residues. Germline V lookup: CDR1 SGDLS, CDR2 YYNGEE. The CDR3 sequence is CASSVAARGTKNIQYF. The CDR3 DNA sequence: TGTGCCAGCAGCGTAGCCGCTAGGGGTACCAAAAACATTCAGTACTTC.

In nucleotides, the CDR3 is TGTGCCAGCAGTGACAGGGGAGGGGAGACCCAGTACTTC. Its translation: CASSDRGGETQYF. The V call is TRBV2, the J call TRBJ2-5, with D tentatively TRBD2 (7 bases). The CDR3 is 13 residues long. In germline, CDR1 is SNHLY, CDR2 FYNNEI. Trimming left V 3 bases short and J 5 bases short, with 10 bases between. The full variable domain, with the rest looked up from reference TRBV2 and TRBJ2-5, is EPEVTQTPSHQVTQMGQEVILRCVPISNHLYFYWYRQILGQKVEFLVSFYNNEISEKSEIFDDQFSVERPDGSNFTLKIRSTKLEDSAMYFCASSDRGGETQYFGPGTRLLVL.

This chain connects TRBV25-1 to TRBJ2-7; 7 positions match TRBD2. CDR1 MGHDK and CDR2 SYGVNS come from the germline V gene. V lost 3 bases, J lost 4 bases, and 9 bases stayed unmatched. The CDR3 runs 15 residues. The CDR3 nucleotides read TGTGCCAGCAGTGATAGGCAGGGAGGGTCTTACGAGCAGTACTTC. Translation: CASSDRQGGSYEQYF.

The CDR3 here is CASSLRYANQPQHF. The CDR3 DNA reads as TGTGCCAGCAGCCTCCGGTACGCCAATCAGCCCCAGCATTTT. The chain is built from TRBV5-6 and TRBJ1-5, with D hard to call. Looked up from germline, CDR1 is SGHDT and CDR2 is YYEEEE. The V gene lost 4 bases and the J gene lost 3 bases, with 11 bases spanning the gap. The CDR3 is 14 residues long. The variable domain in full, completed from reference TRBV5-6 and TRBJ1-5, reads DAGVTQSPTHLIKTRGQQVTLRCSPKSGHDTVSWYQQALGQGPQFIFQYYEEEERQRGNFPDRFSGHQFPNYSSELNVNALLLGDSALYLCASSLRYANQPQHFGDGTRLSIL.

This clone came up once. The chain employs TRBV11-2 and TRBJ2-3; 8 bases align to TRBD2. Germline trimming cut 0 bases from V and 2 bases from J; bases unmatched to any gene: 4. This CDR3 spans 16 amino acids. Germline CDR1 and CDR2: SGHAT and FQNNGV. The CDR3 spells CASSLDQRGSTDTQYF. As DNA, the CDR3 is TGTGCCAGCAGCTTAGATCAGCGGGGGTCCACAGATACGCAGTATTTT.

This chain links TRBV7-3 with TRBJ1-1, with D perhaps matching TRBD1 (6 bases). CDR1 SGHTA and CDR2 FQGTGA come from the germline V gene. The CDR3 is 13 residues long. V gave up 5 bases and J gave up 3 bases, with 10 bases separating them. This chain's CDR3 is CASSIYRDTEAFF. CDR3 coding DNA: TGTGCCAGCAGCATCTACAGGGACACTGAAGCTTTCTTT.

The rearrangement links TRBV6-5 to TRBJ2-5, with D possibly being TRBD2 (5 bases). Germline CDR1 reads MNHEY; CDR2 reads SVGAGI. V was shortened by 11 bases and J by 5 bases, with 12 bases between the two germline ends. The CDR3 has 11 residues. CDR3 in DNA: TGTGCCTGCACTAGTGGGGAGACCCAGTACTTC. Residues: CACTSGETQYF.

V gene TRBV7-3 combines with J gene TRBJ1-6; 7 bases agree with TRBD1. Germline values: CDR1 SGHTA, CDR2 FQGTGA. The J segment lost 0 bases and the V segment lost 2 bases, leaving 7 bases of the junction unmatched. The CDR3 is made up of 18 amino acids. Here the CDR3 DNA reads TGTGCCAGCAGCTTATGGGGGACAGAGAGCTCCTATAATTCACCCCTCCACTTT. This codes for CASSLWGTESSYNSPLHF.

V usage is TRBV2 and J usage is TRBJ2-5; 9 nucleotides line up with TRBD1. The J call may be wrong; the DNA end is better matched by TRBJ2-7. Germline V lookup: CDR1 SNHLY, CDR2 FYNNEI. CDR3 length: 16 amino acids. Written as DNA, the CDR3 is TGTGCCAGCAGTGAGGGACAGGGATTAGGCTTTGACGAGCAGTACTTC. This encodes CASSEGQGLGFDEQYF.

The chain carries TRBV9 and TRBJ2-7; 11 positions match TRBD1. The germline CDR1 and CDR2 sequences are SGDLS and YYNGEE. The CDR3 runs 16 residues. Trimming cost V 4 bases and J 2 bases; bases outside gene matches: 8. CDR3 residues: CASSPEPGQGAYEQYF. Written as DNA, the CDR3 is TGTGCCAGCAGCCCAGAACCGGGACAGGGGGCCTACGAGCAGTACTTC.

This chain uses TRBV7-9 with TRBJ1-2, with D tentatively TRBD1 (5 bases). CDR3 size: 18 residues. The germline V and J ends were trimmed by 4 bases and 4 bases, with 25 bases remaining between them. CDR1 and CDR2 from the germline V gene are SEHNR and FQNEAQ (reference sequence). This chain's CDR3 is CASSSLAGRTLTGYGYTF. Written as DNA, the CDR3 is TGTGCCAGCAGCTCCCTAGCGGGACGAACATTAACTGGCTATGGCTACACCTTC.

This clone was recorded a few times. V and J are TRBV9 and TRBJ1-1; no clear D. V lost 0 bases, J lost 0 bases, and 9 bases lay in between. The CDR3 runs 15 residues. Germline V gene sequence: CDR1 SGDLS, CDR2 YYNGEE. CDR3 bases: TGTGCCAGCAGCGTAGGATCAGAAATGAACACTGAAGCTTTCTTT. The encoded protein is CASSVGSEMNTEAFF.

This clone appeared once. The chain combines TRBV7-2 with TRBJ2-1; 10 bases are shared with TRBD1. Germline loops: CDR1 SGHTA, CDR2 FQGNSA. With V trimmed by 6 bases and J by 7 bases, 9 bases remained unmatched. The CDR3 extends over 15 amino acids. The CDR3 DNA is TGTGCCAGCAGGGCCCTAGGGGACAGGGGTAATGAGCAGTTCTTC. This translates into CASRALGDRGNEQFF.

The chain combines TRBV5-6 with TRBJ1-1; D call uncertain. The CDR3 totals 12 residues. Trimming cost V 7 bases and J 4 bases, with 11 bases left between them. Germline V lookup: CDR1 SGHDT, CDR2 YYEEEE. The DNA of the CDR3 is TGTGCCAGCCAGACCGGGGTCACTGAAGCTTTCTTT. Its protein product is CASQTGVTEAFF.

The gene calls are TRBV10-3 and TRBJ1-2; possibly TRBD1 for D (6 bases). Germline V CDR1 and CDR2: ENHRY, SYGVKD. The CDR3 covers 16 residues. V was pared by 11 bases and J by 0 bases, with 22 bases between. CDR3 sequence (DNA): TGTGCCGTACATACAGGGACCCATATCGCTAACTATGGCTACACCTTC. Translated, it gives CAVHTGTHIANYGYTF.

The CDR3 region is CASSLAAGRGYTF. The CDR3 region has the DNA TGTGCCAGCAGCTTAGCAGCGGGGCGCGGCTACACCTTC. The gene calls are TRBV7-2 and TRBJ1-2; TRBD1 is a possible D gene (5 bases). CDR1 SGHTA and CDR2 FQGNSA come from the germline V gene. CDR3 length: 13 residues. The V and J ends lost 0 bases and 8 bases respectively, with 10 bases between them.

This chain links TRBV5-1 with TRBJ1-1, with D unresolved. V gave up 0 bases and J gave up 4 bases, with 10 bases separating them. CDR1 and CDR2 from the germline V gene are SGHRS and YFSETQ. The CDR3 totals 14 residues. The CDR3 DNA is TGCGCCAGCAGCTTGGGACTGAGCGGCACTGAAGCTTTCTTT. It is translated as CASSLGLSGTEAFF.